This T cell receptor (beta chain) emerged from a study of response to subunit inactivated influenza vaccine. TCRdb ran MiXCR on the RT-PCR reads and lists one entry per CDR3 protein. Here the sample spans roughly 760,000 distinct CDR3 sequences, approximately 22% being singletons. The sequence derives from a man aged 45 to 65 who received an inactivated influenza vaccine. The sample consisted of PBMCs from blood, taken around 5 days after vaccination.

The CDR3 DNA follows: TGTGCCAGCAGCATGGGGACAGTCTCCTACGAGCAGTACTTC. Translation: CASSMGTVSYEQYF. V usage is TRBV9 and J usage is TRBJ2-7; 7 nucleotides match TRBD1. The trim removed 4 bases at V and 0 bases at J, leaving 4 bases unmatched. Germline CDR1 SGDLS, CDR2 YYNGEE. The CDR3 sequence is 14 residues long.